Included here is one T cell receptor (beta chain) sequence, with context. What it recognizes is unknown. In germline, CDR1 is LGHNT, CDR2 FRNRAP. CDR3 length: 14 amino acids. J was trimmed by 7 bases and V by 3 bases; bases with no gene match: 8. These data belong to a study of vaccination effects on CD4 cells after COVID-19. Generated by immunoSEQ multiplex PCR, the TCRdb table keeps only in-frame clones and is missing some. The sample yields tens of thousands of clones, 76% seen once. Following a 10-day culture, CD4+ T cells were purified. By PCR, the person was confirmed to have had SARS-CoV-2 infection between March and December 2020. It was two doses of either the BNT162b2 or mRNA-1273 vaccine that participants received.

This TCR derives from a human donor who had a prior SARS-CoV-2 infection. The sequencing used CD4+ T cells from PBMCs cultured without peptide, collected after COVID-19 vaccination. This chain uses TRBV12-5 with TRBJ1-2; 7 bases are a match to TRBD1. DNA of the CDR3: TGTGCTAGTGGTTTCTTAGGGGGCTTCGGTGGCTACACCTTC. Its protein product is CASGFLGGFGGYTF.